Shown below are 18 T cell receptor beta chains from a single sample sequenced in a study of T-cell memory formation after mild COVID-19. TCRdb fed the 5' RACE reads into MiXCR, producing one record per CDR3 protein. This sample has around 340,000 distinct CDR3 sequences, with approximately 15% found just once. Sequencing was performed on PBMCs or a T cell subset sorted from them (not recorded which). The receptors were sampled from a man between 18 and 29 years old who had mild COVID-19 (a few samples of this study predate the infection). Cell type and time point are not known.

The rearrangement joins TRBV30 to TRBJ2-7, with no clear D. CDR1 is GTSNPN and CDR2 is SVGIG in the germline V gene (reference sequence). V was shortened by 0 bases and J by 0 bases, with 12 bases between the two germline ends. This CDR3 is 15 amino acids long. The CDR3 bases are TGTGCCTGGAGTGTAGAAGGCCTCCGCTCCTACGAGCAGTACTTC. It translates to CAWSVEGLRSYEQYF.

This clonotype was seen ten or more times. This sequence joins TRBV7-2 and TRBJ2-1; D is possibly TRBD1 or TRBD2 (5 bases each). The V end was cut by 4 bases, the J end by 5 bases, with 9 bases between. This CDR3 region has 13 residues. Germline V CDR1 and CDR2: SGHTA, FQGNSA. CDR3 sequence: CASSWGRHNEQFF. As DNA, the CDR3 is TGTGCCAGCAGCTGGGGACGGCACAATGAGCAGTTCTTC.

CDR3 sequence reads: CASSQAGPLTDTQYF. The DNA of the CDR3 is TGTGCCAGCAGCCAAGCCGGGCCCCTCACAGATACGCAGTATTTT. The J gene is TRBJ2-3, the V gene TRBV3-1; no clear D gene. V was clipped by 1 base and J by 2 bases, with 10 bases between them. CDR1 and CDR2 from the germline V gene are LGHDT and YNNKEL (reference sequence). This CDR3 is built from 15 residues.

A few counts support this clonotype. The genes are TRBV29-1 and TRBJ2-5; unclear D gene. Germline V gene sequence: CDR1 SQVTM, CDR2 ANQGSEA. This CDR3 region has 11 residues. Trimming stripped 5 bases from V and 5 bases from J, with 9 bases between. CDR3 in amino acids: CSVSGAETQYF. The CDR3 DNA sequence: TGCAGCGTTTCCGGTGCCGAGACCCAGTACTTC. Using reference TRBV29-1 and TRBJ2-5 for the parts outside the CDR3, the full variable domain is SAVISQKPSRDICQRGTSLTIQCQVDSQVTMMFWYRQQPGQSLTLIATANQGSEATYESGFVIDKFPISRPNLTFSTLTVSNMSPEDSSIYLCSVSGAETQYFGPGTRLLVL.

There are a few counts of this clonotype. The genes are TRBV6-5 and TRBJ2-7; no definite D call. CDR1 and CDR2 from the germline V gene are MNHEY and SVGAGI. CDR3 length: 15 amino acids. Trimming took 0 bases from V and 1 from J, leaving 10 bases between them. DNA for the CDR3: TGTGCCAGCAGTTACTCGGTAGGGCGTTCCTACGAGCAGTACTTC. As protein: CASSYSVGRSYEQYF.

This clonotype showed up just a few times. The chain joins TRBV7-2 to TRBJ1-4; TRBD1 might be the D (5 bases). This CDR3 is built from 14 residues. The V end was cut by 5 bases, the J end by 6 bases, with 13 bases between. Germline V gene data show CDR1 as SGHTA and CDR2 as FQGNSA. The CDR3 region is CASSQFRGDEKLFF. CDR3 in DNA: TGTGCCAGCAGCCAGTTCCGGGGGGATGAAAAACTGTTTTTT.

The rearrangement joins TRBV5-4 to TRBJ1-1; D not certain. The CDR3 extends over 15 amino acids. V was cut by 0 bases and J by 3 bases, with 12 bases left in between. Germline CDR1 SGHNT, CDR2 YYREEE (reference sequence). The CDR3: CASSLASRRDTEAFF. The CDR3, as DNA: TGTGCCAGCAGCTTGGCCTCTCGGAGGGACACTGAAGCTTTCTTT.

This clonotype was recorded at least ten times. The V gene is TRBV25-1, the J gene TRBJ1-6; 11 bases line up with TRBD1. V dropped 6 bases and J dropped 9; count of bases not matched to a gene: 7. This CDR3 region has 15 residues. Germline V gene data show CDR1 as MGHDK and CDR2 as SYGVNS. The CDR3 spells CASRQDRGLSSPLHF. The CDR3 DNA is TGTGCCAGCAGACAGGACAGGGGGCTGAGTTCACCCCTCCACTTT.

The table lists this clonotype with many counts. The gene calls are TRBV18 and TRBJ2-5; tentatively, D is TRBD1 (6 bases). The CDR3 has 13 amino acids. V lost 8 bases to trimming and J lost 2 bases, with 12 bases between them. Germline V lookup: CDR1 KGHSH, CDR2 LQKENI. CDR3 DNA sequence: TGTGCCAGCAGCCCCGGACAGCAAGAGACCCAGTACTTC. Amino acids: CASSPGQQETQYF.

Regarding this clonotype: At one boundary the junction diverges from the germline segment, which might be a read error. This rearrangement joins TRBV2 to TRBJ1-4; TRBD1 might be the D (5 bases). CDR1 SNHLY and CDR2 FYNNEI come from the germline V gene. The CDR3 length is 15 residues. DNA for the CDR3: TGTGCCAGCAGCGAAGGACACTGGGGATCCGAAAAACTGTTTTTT. It translates to CASSEGHWGSEKLFF.

At least ten counts were recorded for this clonotype. The V call is TRBV3-1, the J call TRBJ2-2, with 9 bases fitting TRBD2. The CDR3 extends over 16 amino acids. The J segment lost 2 bases and the V segment lost 6 bases, leaving 7 bases of the junction unmatched. Per germline, CDR1 LGHDT and CDR2 YNNKEL (reference sequence). CDR3 bases: TGTGCCAGCAGTCCATTAGCGGGGGTAAACACCGGGGAGCTGTTTTTT. It translates to CASSPLAGVNTGELFF.

This clonotype came up many times. The rearrangement links TRBV7-2 to TRBJ2-3, with 8 bases matching TRBD2. J gave up 4 bases and V 4 bases, and 10 bases lay outside the gene matches. Germline lookup yields CDR1 SGHTA and CDR2 FQGNSA. This CDR3 is 16 amino acids long. Here the CDR3 DNA reads TGTGCCAGCAGCTCGAGTAGCGGGGCAGGGGCAGATACGCAGTATTTT. Its protein is CASSSSSGAGADTQYF.

A few counts support this clonotype. V gene TRBV7-2 combines with J gene TRBJ2-5, with 7 bases matching TRBD2. CDR3 length equals 14 residues. Looked up from germline, CDR1 is SGHTA and CDR2 is FQGNSA. After removal of 3 bases from V and 7 bases from J, the junction contained 8 bases not matched to a gene. CDR3 sequence reads: CASSFGLVGGTQYF. For the CDR3, the DNA is TGTGCCAGCAGCTTCGGACTAGTAGGAGGGACCCAGTACTTC.

This clonotype was seen a handful of times. V gene TRBV20-1 combines with J gene TRBJ1-3; D not resolved. This CDR3 region has 14 residues. Germline V gene lookup returns CDR1 DFQATT and CDR2 SNEGSKA (reference sequence). The V and J ends lost 1 base and 3 bases respectively, with 10 bases between them. This chain's CDR3 is CSARVGGSGNTIYF. The CDR3 DNA is TGCAGTGCTAGAGTGGGAGGAAGTGGAAACACCATATATTTT.

The chain is built from TRBV12-3 or TRBV12-4 and TRBJ1-1, with D maybe TRBD1 (6 bases). V was pared by 8 bases and J by 6 bases, with 10 bases between. The CDR3 totals 11 residues. This CDR3 is CASGGLPEAFF. Here the CDR3 DNA reads TGTGCCAGCGGGGGCCTTCCTGAAGCTTTCTTT.

The chain carries TRBV6-5 and TRBJ2-1, with a tentative D call TRBD2 (5 bases). Germline values: CDR1 MNHEY, CDR2 SVGAGI. This CDR3 is built from 15 residues. V lost 0 bases, J lost 4 bases, and 10 bases lay in between. The DNA for the CDR3 is TGTGCCAGCAGTTACTCGACGTCGGGGTACAATGAGCAGTTCTTC. Translation: CASSYSTSGYNEQFF.

V gene TRBV4-3 combines with J gene TRBJ2-5, with TRBD1 as a possible D gene (6 bases). This CDR3 region has 14 residues. Germline V gene data show CDR1 as LGHNA and CDR2 as YSLEER. Trimming removed 1 base at V and 5 bases at J, with 11 bases between. The CDR3 loop is CASSQAYRVETQYF. CDR3 in DNA: TGCGCCAGCAGCCAAGCCTACAGGGTTGAGACCCAGTACTTC.

The J gene is TRBJ2-7, the V gene TRBV3-1; tentatively, D is TRBD1 (5 bases). Trimming cost V 0 bases and J 3 bases, with 15 bases left between them. The CDR3 totals 16 residues. CDR1 LGHDT and CDR2 YNNKEL come from the germline V gene (reference sequence). As DNA, the CDR3 is TGTGCCAGCAGCCAAGACTCGAGACTGACAGTCTACGAGCAGTACTTC. This codes for CASSQDSRLTVYEQYF.